These T cell receptor beta chains were read from a single sample in a study of tumor-infiltrating lymphocytes in primary liver carcinoma. From the multiplex PCR reads, TCRdb called clonotypes with MiXCR, one entry per CDR3 protein. The sample lists 95,000 to 100,000 distinct CDR3 sequences, about 62% occurring once. Sequencing used liver tumor tissue from sampling region 2. The receptors were gathered from a woman aged 55-69 years with primary liver carcinoma and hepatitis B virus infection. Both conserved end residues are part of each CDR3. Each record gives: V gene, D gene, clone size, J gene, CDR3 DNA, CDR3 protein. D genes are given only for firm matches. Clone sizes are given selectively: once, few, many, or a class where the clone is expanded.

TRBV6-5	.	.	TRBJ2-1	TGTACCAGCACCGAAAGGAGCTCCTACAATGAGCAGTTCTTC	CTSTERSSYNEQFF
TRBV6-2/TRBV6-3	.	.	TRBJ1-5	TGTGCCAGCAGTTACGCACATCAGCCCCAGCATTTT	CASSYAHQPQHF
TRBV7-2	.	.	TRBJ2-4	TGTGCCAGCAGCTCCACCCCAACCCGGGCCAAAAACATTCAGTACTTC	CASSSTPTRAKNIQYF
TRBV6-7	.	.	TRBJ1-5	TGTGCCAGCAGGGGACGGGAGTTTGAAACAGCCCCAGCATTC	CASRGREFETAPAF
TRBV6-2/TRBV6-3	.	.	TRBJ2-7	TGTGGCAGCATGGAGGTGAGAGGGTATCGTGGCGAGCAGTACTTC	CGSMEVRGYRGEQYF
TRBV28	.	.	TRBJ2-5	TGTGCCAGCAGTTTACTGAGGTCCAGGTGCGGGACCCAGTACTTC	CASSLLRSRCGTQYF
TRBV28	.	.	TRBJ1-2	TGTGCCAGCAGTGTCGGGGGGGTCCGGGGGTATGGCTACACCTTC	CASSVGGVRGYGYTF
TRBV4-2	TRBD2	.	TRBJ2-5	TGTACCAGCAGCCAAGCCTGGCGGGAGGTCCAAGAGACACAGTACTTC	CTSSQAWREVQETQYF
TRBV11-3	.	.	TRBJ2-1	TGTGCCAGCACCTTATGCGGGACCACTAATGAGCAGTTCTTC	CASTLCGTTNEQFF
TRBV6-5	TRBD1	.	TRBJ1-2	TGTGCCAACAGACCTGGACAGGGCTATGGTTACACCTTC	CANRPGQGYGYTF
TRBV11-3	TRBD2	.	TRBJ2-5	TGTGTCAGCAGCCCGGCAGGGTTGCGGGAGACTCAGTACTTC	CVSSPAGLRETQYF
TRBV11-2	.	.	TRBJ2-5	TGTGCAAGAAGCTTACCAAAAGCCTACGAGCAGTATTTC	CARSLPKAYEQYF
TRBV12-3/TRBV12-4	.	.	TRBJ2-1	TGTCCCAGCAGTTTAACGGGGGTGGTGCTTGGATCCAATGAGCAGTTCTTC	CPSSLTGVVLGSNEQFF
TRBV7-3	.	.	TRBJ2-1	TGTGCCAGCAGCTTAACGCCGACTAACCAAAATGAGCAGTTCTTC	CASSLTPTNQNEQFF
TRBV28	.	.	TRBJ2-7	TGTGCCACCACAAAGTCGGGGGTAGTATCCTACGAGCAGTACTTC	CATTKSGVVSYEQYF
TRBV4-1	.	.	TRBJ2-1	TGCGCCAGCAGCCAACCCAAACCAGTGGGGAATATTAATGAGCAGTTCTTC	CASSQPKPVGNINEQFF
TRBV6-1	TRBD2	many	TRBJ2-3	TGTGCCAGCAGTGGAAGGCGGGAGGGACATACGCAGTATTTT	CASSGRREGHTQYF
TRBV6-1	.	.	TRBJ2-1	TGTGCCAGCTGTGGGGACCTCCACAATGAGCGGTTCTTC	CASCGDLHNERFF
TRBV11-2	TRBD2	.	TRBJ2-7	TGTGCCGGCAACTTAACTAGCGGGAGAGAGCAGTACTTC	CAGNLTSGREQYF
TRBV19	.	once	TRBJ2-7	TGTGCCAGTAGTATAGGGACCCCGTTCTACGACCAGTACTTC	CASSIGTPFYDQYF
TRBV11-2	.	once	TRBJ2-2	TGTGCCAGCAGCTTAGTGGGGGGAGCAAGGAACACCGGGGAGATGTTTTTC	CASSLVGGARNTGEMFF
TRBV6-6	TRBD1	.	TRBJ1-3	TGTGCCAGCAGTAGGGACAGGGTCTCCCCTGGAAACACCATAGATTTT	CASSRDRVSPGNTIDF
TRBV11-3	TRBD2	.	TRBJ2-5	TGTGCCAGCAGCTTAGGTCAAGGCGGGAGGGCCAGGGAGACCCAGTACTTC	CASSLGQGGRARETQYF
TRBV11-2	TRBD2	few	TRBJ2-1	TGTGCCAGCAGCGCGGGGGGGGCAGGCAATGAGCAGTTCTTC	CASSAGGAGNEQFF
TRBV11-2	.	.	TRBJ1-2	TGTGCCAGCAACTTAGAGAGTGTGGGTTACTATGGCTTCACCTTC	CASNLESVGYYGFTF